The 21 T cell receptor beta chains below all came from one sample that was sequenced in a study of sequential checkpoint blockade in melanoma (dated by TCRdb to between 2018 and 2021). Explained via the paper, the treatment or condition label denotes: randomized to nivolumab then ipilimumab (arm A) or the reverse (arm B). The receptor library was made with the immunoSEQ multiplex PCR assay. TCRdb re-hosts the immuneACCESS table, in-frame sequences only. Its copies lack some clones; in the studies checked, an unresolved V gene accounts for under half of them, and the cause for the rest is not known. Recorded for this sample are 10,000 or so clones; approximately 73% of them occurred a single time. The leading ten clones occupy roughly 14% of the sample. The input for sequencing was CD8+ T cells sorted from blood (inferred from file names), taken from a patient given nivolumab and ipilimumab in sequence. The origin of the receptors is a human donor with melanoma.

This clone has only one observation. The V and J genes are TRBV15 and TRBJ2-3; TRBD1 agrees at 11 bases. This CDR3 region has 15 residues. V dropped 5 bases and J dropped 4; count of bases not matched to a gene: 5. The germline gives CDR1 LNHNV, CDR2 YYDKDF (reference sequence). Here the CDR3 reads CATSWDRGSADTQYF. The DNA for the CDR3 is TGTGCCACCAGCTGGGACAGGGGGTCAGCAGATACGCAGTATTTT.

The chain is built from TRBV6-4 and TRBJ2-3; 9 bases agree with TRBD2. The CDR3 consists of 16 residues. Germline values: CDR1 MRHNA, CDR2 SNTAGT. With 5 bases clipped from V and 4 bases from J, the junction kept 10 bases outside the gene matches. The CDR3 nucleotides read TGTGCCAGCAGTACTTCAGCGGGGGGAAGCGCAGATACGCAGTATTTT. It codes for CASSTSAGGSADTQYF.

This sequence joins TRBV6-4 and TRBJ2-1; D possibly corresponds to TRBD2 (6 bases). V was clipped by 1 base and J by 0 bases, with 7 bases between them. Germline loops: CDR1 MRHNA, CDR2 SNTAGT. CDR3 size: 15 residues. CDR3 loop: CASSDFGGSYNEQFF. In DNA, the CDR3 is TGTGCCAGCAGTGACTTCGGGGGCTCCTACAATGAGCAGTTCTTC.

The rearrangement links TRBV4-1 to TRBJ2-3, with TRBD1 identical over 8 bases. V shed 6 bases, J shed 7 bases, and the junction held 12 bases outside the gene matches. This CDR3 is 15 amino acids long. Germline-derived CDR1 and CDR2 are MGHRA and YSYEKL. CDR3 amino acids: CASSPVPGGSNTQYF. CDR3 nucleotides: TGCGCCAGCAGTCCGGTTCCAGGGGGCTCAAATACGCAGTATTTT.

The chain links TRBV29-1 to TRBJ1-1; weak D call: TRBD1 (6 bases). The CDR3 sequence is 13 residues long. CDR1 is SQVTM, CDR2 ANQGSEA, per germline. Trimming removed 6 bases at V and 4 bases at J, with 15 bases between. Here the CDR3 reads CSVSQGMSTEAFF. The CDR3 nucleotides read TGCAGCGTGTCCCAGGGGATGAGCACTGAAGCTTTCTTT.

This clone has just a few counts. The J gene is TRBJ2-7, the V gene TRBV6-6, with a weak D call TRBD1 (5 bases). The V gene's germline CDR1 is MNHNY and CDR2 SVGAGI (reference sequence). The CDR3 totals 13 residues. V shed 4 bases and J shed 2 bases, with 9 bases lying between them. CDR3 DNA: TGTGCCAGCAGTTTGACAGAAACCTACGAGCAGTACGTC. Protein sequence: CASSLTETYEQYV.

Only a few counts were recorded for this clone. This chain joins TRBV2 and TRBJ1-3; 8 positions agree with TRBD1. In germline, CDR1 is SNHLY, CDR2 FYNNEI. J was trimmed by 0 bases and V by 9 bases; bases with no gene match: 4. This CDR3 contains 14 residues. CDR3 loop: CARSQGDSGNTIYF. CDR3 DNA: TGTGCCAGGTCACAGGGGGACTCTGGAAACACCATATATTTT.

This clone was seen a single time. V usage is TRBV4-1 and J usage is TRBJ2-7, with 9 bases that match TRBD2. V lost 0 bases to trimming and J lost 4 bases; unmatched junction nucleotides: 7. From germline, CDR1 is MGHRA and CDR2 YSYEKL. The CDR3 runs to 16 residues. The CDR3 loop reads CASSQDQLAGRYEQYF. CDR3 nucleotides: TGCGCCAGCAGCCAAGATCAGCTAGCGGGGAGGTACGAGCAGTACTTC.

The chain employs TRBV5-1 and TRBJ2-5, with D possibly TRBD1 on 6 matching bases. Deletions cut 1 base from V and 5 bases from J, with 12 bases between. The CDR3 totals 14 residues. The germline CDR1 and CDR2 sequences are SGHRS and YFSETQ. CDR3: CASSLSGGYETQYF. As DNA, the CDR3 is TGCGCCAGCAGCTTGTCTGGGGGCTACGAGACCCAGTACTTC.

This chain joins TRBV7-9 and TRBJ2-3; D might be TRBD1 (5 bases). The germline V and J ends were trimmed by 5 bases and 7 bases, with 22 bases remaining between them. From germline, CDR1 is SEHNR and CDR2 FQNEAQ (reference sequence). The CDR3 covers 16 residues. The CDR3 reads CASSDAGNPPTYTQYF. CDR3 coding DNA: TGTGCCAGCAGCGACGCAGGGAATCCACCGACTTATACGCAGTATTTT. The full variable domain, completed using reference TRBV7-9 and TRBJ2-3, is DTGVSQNPRHKITKRGQNVTFRCDPISEHNRLYWYRQTLGQGPEFLTYFQNEAQLEKSRLLSDRFSAERPKGSFSTLEIQRTEQGDSAMYLCASSDAGNPPTYTQYFGPGTRLTVL.

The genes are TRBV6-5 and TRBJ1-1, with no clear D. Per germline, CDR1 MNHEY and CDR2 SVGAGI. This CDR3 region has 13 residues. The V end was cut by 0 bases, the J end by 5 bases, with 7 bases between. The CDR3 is CASSYSSPTEAFF. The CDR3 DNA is TGTGCCAGCAGTTACTCGAGTCCTACTGAAGCTTTCTTT.

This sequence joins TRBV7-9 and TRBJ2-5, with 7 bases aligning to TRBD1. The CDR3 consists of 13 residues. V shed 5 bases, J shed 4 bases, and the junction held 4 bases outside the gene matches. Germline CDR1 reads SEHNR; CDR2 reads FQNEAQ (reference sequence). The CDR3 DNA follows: TGTGCCAGCAGCCCACGGGACAGAGAGACCCAGTACTTC. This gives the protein CASSPRDRETQYF.

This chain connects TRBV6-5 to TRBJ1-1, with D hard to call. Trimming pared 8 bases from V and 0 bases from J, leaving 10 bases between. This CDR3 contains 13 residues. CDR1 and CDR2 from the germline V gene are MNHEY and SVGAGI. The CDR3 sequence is CASGSHLNTEAFF. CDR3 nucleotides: TGTGCCAGCGGCTCACACCTGAACACTGAAGCTTTCTTT.

The CDR3, as DNA: TGTGCCAGTATCCCCCCGGGGTCGAATGAGCAGTTCTTC. Protein product: CASIPPGSNEQFF. The V gene is TRBV19, the J gene TRBJ2-1; possible D gene TRBD2, 5 bases. Trimming took off 7 bases at V and 7 bases at J, with 14 bases between the two ends. Germline lookup yields CDR1 LNHDA and CDR2 SQIVND (reference sequence). The CDR3 totals 13 residues.

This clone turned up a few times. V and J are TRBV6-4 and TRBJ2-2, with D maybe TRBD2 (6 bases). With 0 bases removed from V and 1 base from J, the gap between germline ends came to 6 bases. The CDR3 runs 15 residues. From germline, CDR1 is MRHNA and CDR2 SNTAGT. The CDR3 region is CASSDSSGNTGELFF. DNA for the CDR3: TGTGCCAGCAGTGACTCTAGCGGGAACACCGGGGAGCTGTTTTTT.

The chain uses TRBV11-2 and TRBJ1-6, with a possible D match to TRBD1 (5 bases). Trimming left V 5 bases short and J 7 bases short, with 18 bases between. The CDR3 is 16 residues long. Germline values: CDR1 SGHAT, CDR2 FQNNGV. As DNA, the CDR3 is TGTGCCAGCAGCGATTCGGCTGGGGCCGGGAATTCACCCCTCCACTTT. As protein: CASSDSAGAGNSPLHF.

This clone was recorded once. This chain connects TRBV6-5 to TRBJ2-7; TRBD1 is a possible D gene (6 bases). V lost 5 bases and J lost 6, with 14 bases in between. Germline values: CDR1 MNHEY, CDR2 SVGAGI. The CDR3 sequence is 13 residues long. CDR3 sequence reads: CASSPLGTTEQYF. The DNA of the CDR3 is TGTGCCAGCAGTCCACTTGGGACAACCGAGCAGTACTTC.

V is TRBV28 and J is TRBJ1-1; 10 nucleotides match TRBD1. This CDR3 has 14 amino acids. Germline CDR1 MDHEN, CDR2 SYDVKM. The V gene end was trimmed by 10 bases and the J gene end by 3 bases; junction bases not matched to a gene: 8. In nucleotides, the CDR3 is TGTGCCATCGACAGGGGGCTAGGGGACACTGAAGCTTTCTTT. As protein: CAIDRGLGDTEAFF.

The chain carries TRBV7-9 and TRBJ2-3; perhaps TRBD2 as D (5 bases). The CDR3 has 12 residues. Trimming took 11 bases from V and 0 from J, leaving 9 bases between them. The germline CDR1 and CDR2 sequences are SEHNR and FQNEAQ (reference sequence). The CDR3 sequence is CASGWSTDTQYF. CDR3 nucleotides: TGTGCCTCGGGGTGGAGCACAGATACGCAGTATTTT.

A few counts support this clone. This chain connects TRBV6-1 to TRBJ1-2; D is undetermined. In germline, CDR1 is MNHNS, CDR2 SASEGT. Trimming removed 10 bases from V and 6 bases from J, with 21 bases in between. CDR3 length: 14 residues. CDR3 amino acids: CAINSGSGEDGYTF. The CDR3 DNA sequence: TGTGCCATCAATAGCGGGTCGGGCGAGGATGGCTACACCTTC.

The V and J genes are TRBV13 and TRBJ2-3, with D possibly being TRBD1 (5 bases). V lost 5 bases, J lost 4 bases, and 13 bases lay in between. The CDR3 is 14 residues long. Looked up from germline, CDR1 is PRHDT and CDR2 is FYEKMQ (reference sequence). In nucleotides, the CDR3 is TGTGCCAGCAGCCAGCCCCAGGGATCAGATACGCAGTATTTT. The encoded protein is CASSQPQGSDTQYF.